The 18 T cell receptor beta chains given below trace back to one sample, sequenced in a study of T cells in Graves' hyperthyroidism and ophthalmopathy. From RNA transcripts, TCR beta CDR3 regions were amplified. The HTBI primer set served for first-round RT-PCR of the TCR CDR3. TCRdb used MiXCR to reprocess the multiplex PCR reads, holding one entry per CDR3 protein. The sample lists 450,000 to 700,000 distinct CDR3 sequences; about 45% were seen once. The specimen was peripheral blood or thyroid tissue (not recorded which). The receptors derive from an adult woman with Graves' disease, either hyperthyroidism or ophthalmopathy (not recorded which).

This clonotype was detected many times. The chain carries TRBV20-1 and TRBJ2-7, with 7 bases that match TRBD1. This CDR3 spans 14 amino acids. V dropped 5 bases and J dropped 3; count of bases not matched to a gene: 10. The germline gives CDR1 DFQATT, CDR2 SNEGSKA (reference sequence). The CDR3 region has the DNA TGCAGTGCTCAGCAATCCAGGGGGAACTACGAGCAGTACTTC. This gives the protein CSAQQSRGNYEQYF.

This clonotype was found a few times. This chain connects TRBV7-6 to TRBJ1-1; possibly TRBD1 for D (6 bases). Germline CDR1 reads SGHVS; CDR2 reads FNYEAQ. The CDR3 runs to 15 residues. V was shortened by 5 bases and J by 0 bases, with 13 bases between the two germline ends. The CDR3 coding sequence is TGTGCCAGCAGCCGGAACAGGGAGATGAACACTGAAGCTTTCTTT. Encoded protein: CASSRNREMNTEAFF. Full variable domain (remainder filled in from reference TRBV7-6 and TRBJ1-1): GAGVSQSPRYKVTKRGQDVALRCDPISGHVSLYWYRQALGQGPEFLTYFNYEAQQDKSGLPNDRFSAERPEGSISTLTIQRTEQRDSAMYRCASSRNREMNTEAFFGQGTRLTVV.

This clonotype has ten or more counts. The chain combines TRBV7-6 with TRBJ2-5, with D maybe TRBD2 (6 bases). This CDR3 comprises 16 residues. Germline assignment: CDR1 SGHVS and CDR2 FNYEAQ. Trimming took off 5 bases at V and 5 bases at J, with 21 bases between the two ends. CDR3 in amino acids: CASSITSLGGGETQYF. CDR3 DNA: TGTGCCAGCAGCATAACCTCCCTGGGAGGTGGGGAGACCCAGTACTTC.

The genes are TRBV4-1 and TRBJ2-2; 11 positions agree with TRBD2. The V gene end was trimmed by 6 bases and the J gene end by 2 bases; junction bases not matched to a gene: 11. The germline gives CDR1 MGHRA, CDR2 YSYEKL. This CDR3 has 18 amino acids. CDR3: CASRRLPTSGSNTGELFF. CDR3 bases: TGCGCCAGCAGGCGATTACCCACTAGCGGGAGTAACACCGGGGAGCTGTTTTTT.

The table lists this clonotype with many counts. The chain has TRBV7-9 and TRBJ1-2; tentatively, D is TRBD1 (6 bases). Trimming took 6 bases from V and 2 from J, leaving 19 bases between them. The CDR3 covers 16 residues. The V gene's germline CDR1 is SEHNR and CDR2 FQNEAQ (reference sequence). DNA of the CDR3: TGTGCCAGCAGTTACCGACTAGGGACACCCAACTATGGCTACACCTTC. It yields the protein CASSYRLGTPNYGYTF. Filled out from reference TRBV7-9 and TRBJ1-2, the complete variable domain reads DTGVSQNPRHKITKRGQNVTFRCDPISEHNRLYWYRQTLGQGPEFLTYFQNEAQLEKSRLLSDRFSAERPKGSFSTLEIQRTEQGDSAMYLCASSYRLGTPNYGYTFGSGTRLTVV.

The table lists this clonotype with many counts. This rearrangement joins TRBV24-1 to TRBJ2-6, with 7 bases identical to TRBD1. The CDR3 has 18 amino acids. Germline trimming cut 5 bases from V and 0 bases from J; bases unmatched to any gene: 9. Germline CDR1 reads KGHDR; CDR2 reads SFDVKD. CDR3 DNA: TGTGCCACCAGTGGCACTCCGGGACAGCGCTCTGGGGCCAACGTCCTGACTTTC. Residues: CATSGTPGQRSGANVLTF.

The chain combines TRBV15 with TRBJ2-5; maybe TRBD2 (6 bases). The CDR3 is made up of 14 amino acids. Trimming shortened V by 2 bases and J by 2 bases, and 9 bases separated the two germline ends. Germline CDR1 reads LNHNV; CDR2 reads YYDKDF (reference sequence). The CDR3 loop reads CATSRRREQETQYF. In DNA, the CDR3 is TGTGCCACCAGCAGAAGGAGGGAGCAAGAGACCCAGTACTTC.

This clonotype was recorded once. The genes are TRBV29-1 and TRBJ1-1; a weak D match, TRBD1 (6 bases). The CDR3 loop spans 15 amino acids. The V and J ends lost 6 bases and 6 bases respectively, with 23 bases between them. Germline CDR1 and CDR2: SQVTM and ANQGSEA. CDR3 region: CSVRLKGGRDAEAFF. CDR3 DNA sequence: TGCAGCGTCCGACTGAAGGGGGGCAGGGACGCTGAAGCTTTCTTT.

V usage is TRBV6-5 and J usage is TRBJ1-4; 7 positions match TRBD1. The junction had 11 bases not matched to a gene; V was cut back by 5 bases and J by 8 bases. The CDR3 sequence is 15 residues long. CDR1 and CDR2 (germline): MNHEY, SVGAGI. CDR3 region: CASSPGGTAIEKLFF. In DNA, the CDR3 is TGTGCCAGCAGTCCCGGAGGGACAGCAATCGAAAAACTGTTTTTT.

Ten or more counts support this clonotype. The genes are TRBV7-9 and TRBJ2-5; 7 bases align to TRBD2. In germline, CDR1 is SEHNR, CDR2 FQNEAQ (reference sequence). The CDR3 consists of 14 residues. V lost 4 bases, J lost 5 bases, and 7 bases stayed unmatched. The CDR3 sequence is CASSSERDHETQYF. In DNA form, the CDR3 reads TGTGCCAGCAGCTCCGAGCGGGATCACGAGACCCAGTACTTC.

V usage is TRBV19 and J usage is TRBJ1-5, with no clear D. Germline assignment: CDR1 LNHDA and CDR2 SQIVND (reference sequence). The CDR3 totals 14 residues. Between the trimmed V and J ends, which lost 3 bases and 0 bases, there was a span of 6 bases. The CDR3 nucleotides read TGTGCCAGTAGTATGTTCCTTAGCAATCAGCCCCAGCATTTT. Translated, it gives CASSMFLSNQPQHF.

Only a few counts were recorded for this clonotype. This chain joins TRBV7-8 and TRBJ2-5; no clear D. The CDR3 contains 16 residues. Per the germline V gene, CDR1 is SGHVS and CDR2 is FQNEAQ. V shed 4 bases and J shed 9 bases, with 24 bases lying between them. The CDR3 is CASSSADPFLNQPQYF. The CDR3 bases are TGTGCCAGCAGCTCCGCCGACCCGTTCCTCAATCAGCCCCAGTACTTC. Combining the CDR3 with reference TRBV7-8 and TRBJ2-5 gives the whole variable domain GAGVSQSPRYKVAKRGQDVALRCDPISGHVSLFWYQQALGQGPEFLTYFQNEAQLDKSGLPSDRFFAERPEGSVSTLKIQRTQQEDSAVYLCASSSADPFLNQPQYFGPGTRLLVL.

For this clonotype: The germline gene is not matched at one end of the junction; a read error may be the cause. The V gene is TRBV12-3 or TRBV12-4, the J gene TRBJ1-6; 7 bases line up with TRBD1. The CDR3 runs 13 residues. CDR3 protein: CASSIPGGSSLHF. CDR3 in DNA: TGTGCCAGCAGTATTCCAGGGGGTTCATCCCTCCACTTT.

In this sample, this clonotype turned up a few times. The chain links TRBV24-1 to TRBJ2-5, with TRBD1 identical over 7 bases. The CDR3 totals 18 residues. Germline assignment: CDR1 KGHDR and CDR2 SFDVKD. J gave up 5 bases and V 0 bases, and 14 bases lay outside the gene matches. The CDR3 loop reads CATSDLVLRDRPGETQYF. The DNA of the CDR3 is TGTGCCACCAGTGATTTGGTTCTCCGGGACAGACCGGGGGAGACCCAGTACTTC.

This clonotype was picked up many times. J is TRBJ1-3 and V is TRBV4-1; D unresolved. CDR1 is MGHRA, CDR2 YSYEKL, per germline. The CDR3 loop spans 14 amino acids. The V gene lost 3 bases and the J gene lost 9 bases, with 15 bases spanning the gap. CDR3 amino acids: CASSQPLSSGTIYF. In DNA form, the CDR3 reads TGCGCCAGCAGCCAGCCCCTGTCGAGTGGCACCATATATTTT.

This clonotype was recorded a few times. The chain carries TRBV4-1 and TRBJ1-4; 7 bases map to TRBD1. V gave up 3 bases and J gave up 12 bases; unmatched junction bases: 13. The CDR3 totals 15 residues. CDR1 and CDR2 from the germline V gene are MGHRA and YSYEKL. The CDR3 DNA sequence: TGCGCCAGCAGCCACCCCGGGACAGTTCGAAGAGAACTGTTTTTT. Translation gives CASSHPGTVRRELFF.

The rearrangement uses TRBV19 and TRBJ1-5; no firm D call. Trimming took off 8 bases at V and 2 bases at J, with 7 bases between the two ends. The CDR3 is 12 residues long. Germline CDR1 reads LNHDA; CDR2 reads SQIVND (reference sequence). The CDR3 DNA is TGTGCCAGTGAAGACGGCAATCAGCCCCAGCATTTT. Its protein product is CASEDGNQPQHF.

This clonotype was recorded many times. In DNA form, the CDR3 reads TGTGCCAGCAGTGAGGACTTATCAGAGACCCAGTACTTC. It specifies CASSEDLSETQYF. The V and J genes are TRBV2 and TRBJ2-5, with D possibly TRBD2 on 5 matching bases. This CDR3 has 13 amino acids. Germline CDR1 reads SNHLY; CDR2 reads FYNNEI. Trimming shortened V by 3 bases and J by 4 bases, and 9 bases separated the two germline ends.